The rows below give T cell receptor beta chains drawn from one sample of a study of T cells in Graves' hyperthyroidism and ophthalmopathy. TCRdb re-called the multiplex PCR reads with MiXCR, one entry per CDR3 protein. The sample lists over 200,000 distinct CDR3 sequences, 15% to 20% seen once, with 50% in the top ten. Input material: blood. These receptors all come from a man aged 45-60 years with Graves' hyperthyroidism. Each CDR3 is given with its conserved first and last residue. Fields, in order: V gene, D gene, J gene, clone size, CDR3 DNA, CDR3 protein. D genes are given only for firm matches. Only part of the rows carry a size: once, few, many, or a class if the clone is expanded.

v_gene: TRBV3-1; d_gene: -; j_gene: TRBJ2-1; abundance: many; CDR3nt: TGTGCCAGCAGCCAAAACCATCGCGGTGAGCAGTTCTTC; CDR3aa: CASSQNHRGEQFF
v_gene: TRBV10-3; d_gene: -; j_gene: TRBJ2-5; abundance: few; CDR3nt: TGTGCCATCAGTGAGGCTCAGGTGGGGGAGACCCAGTACTTC; CDR3aa: CAISEAQVGETQYF
v_gene: TRBV29-1; d_gene: TRBD1; j_gene: TRBJ1-1; abundance: -; CDR3nt: TGCAGCGCCGTGGGACAGGGGCAAGCTTTCTTT; CDR3aa: CSAVGQGQAFF
v_gene: TRBV30; d_gene: TRBD2; j_gene: TRBJ2-1; abundance: many; CDR3nt: TGTGCCTGGAGTTCGGGACTAGCGGGAGGGGGGCAGTTCTTC; CDR3aa: CAWSSGLAGGGQFF
v_gene: TRBV29-1; d_gene: TRBD1; j_gene: TRBJ2-7; abundance: many; CDR3nt: TGCAGCGTTTCACAGGGGTACGACGAGCAGTACTTC; CDR3aa: CSVSQGYDEQYF
v_gene: TRBV5-8; d_gene: -; j_gene: TRBJ2-1; abundance: -; CDR3nt: TGTGCCAGCAGCATACAGGGCTTGGATGAGCAGTTCTTC; CDR3aa: CASSIQGLDEQFF
v_gene: TRBV30; d_gene: -; j_gene: TRBJ1-2; abundance: many; CDR3nt: TGTGCCTGGAGTGCTACTTATTCAGGAGGGGGCTACACCTTC; CDR3aa: CAWSATYSGGGYTF
v_gene: TRBV20-1; d_gene: TRBD1; j_gene: TRBJ1-5; abundance: -; CDR3nt: TGCAGTGCTATACAGGGGGCTGGGGGTCAGCCCCAGCATTTT; CDR3aa: CSAIQGAGGQPQHF
v_gene: TRBV19; d_gene: TRBD1; j_gene: TRBJ2-5; abundance: few; CDR3nt: TGTGCCAGTAGTTCTGGACAGGGCCAAGAGACCCAGTACTTC; CDR3aa: CASSSGQGQETQYF
v_gene: TRBV4-2; d_gene: -; j_gene: TRBJ1-2; abundance: -; CDR3nt: TGTGCCAGCAGCCAAGACGCCCAGACCTCTAACTATGGCTACACCTTC; CDR3aa: CASSQDAQTSNYGYTF
v_gene: TRBV3-1; d_gene: TRBD1; j_gene: TRBJ2-7; abundance: once; CDR3nt: TGTGCCAGCGGGGGACAGGGATACGAGCAGTACTTC; CDR3aa: CASGGQGYEQYF
v_gene: TRBV6-1; d_gene: -; j_gene: TRBJ1-6; abundance: -; CDR3nt: TGTGCCAGCAGTGAAGCCGGGCAGAGGGATTCACCCCTCCACTTT; CDR3aa: CASSEAGQRDSPLHF
v_gene: TRBV20-1; d_gene: -; j_gene: TRBJ2-7; abundance: many; CDR3nt: TGCAGTGCTAGGATTACGGGCGGGTACGAGCAGTACTTC; CDR3aa: CSARITGGYEQYF
v_gene: TRBV7-2; d_gene: -; j_gene: TRBJ2-1; abundance: many; CDR3nt: TGTGCCAGCAGCCTCCGCGGTAGCGGAGTGAACAATGAGCAGTTCTTC; CDR3aa: CASSLRGSGVNNEQFF
v_gene: TRBV18; d_gene: -; j_gene: TRBJ2-3; abundance: many; CDR3nt: TGTGCCAGCTCACCAGTAAGCGGCACAGATACGCAGTATTTT; CDR3aa: CASSPVSGTDTQYF
v_gene: TRBV5-6; d_gene: -; j_gene: TRBJ1-1; abundance: many; CDR3nt: TGTGCCAGCAGCTTTGGGGAGACTGAAGCTTTCTTT; CDR3aa: CASSFGETEAFF
v_gene: TRBV7-2; d_gene: TRBD1; j_gene: TRBJ2-1; abundance: -; CDR3nt: TGTGCCGGCAGCTTAGTTGGGACAGGGGGCTCCTACAATGAGCAGTTCTTC; CDR3aa: CAGSLVGTGGSYNEQFF
v_gene: TRBV9; d_gene: TRBD1; j_gene: TRBJ2-3; abundance: -; CDR3nt: TGTGCCAGCAGCGCGGGACAGCACACAGATACGCAGTATTTT; CDR3aa: CASSAGQHTDTQYF
v_gene: TRBV20-1; d_gene: -; j_gene: TRBJ2-5; abundance: -; CDR3nt: TGCAGTGCTTTAGGAGAGACCCAGTACTTC; CDR3aa: CSALGETQYF
v_gene: TRBV28; d_gene: -; j_gene: TRBJ2-1; abundance: -; CDR3nt: TGTGCCAGCAGTTTCGCGGGACAGTACAATGAGCAGTTCTTC; CDR3aa: CASSFAGQYNEQFF
v_gene: TRBV12-3/TRBV12-4; d_gene: -; j_gene: TRBJ2-1; abundance: many; CDR3nt: TGTGCCAGCAGTTTGGGGAGCGGGTCCTACAATGAGCAGTTCTTC; CDR3aa: CASSLGSGSYNEQFF
v_gene: TRBV20-1; d_gene: -; j_gene: TRBJ2-7; abundance: few; CDR3nt: TGCAGTGCTAGAGGACCCCCTAGTCAGGGGTGGTCCTACGAGCAGTACTTC; CDR3aa: CSARGPPSQGWSYEQYF
v_gene: TRBV2; d_gene: TRBD1; j_gene: TRBJ2-7; abundance: -; CDR3nt: TGTGCCAGCAGTGAGAGTAGGGACAGGGTATCGTACGAGCAGTACTTC; CDR3aa: CASSESRDRVSYEQYF
v_gene: TRBV27; d_gene: TRBD2; j_gene: TRBJ2-2; abundance: few; CDR3nt: TGTGCCAGCAGTGCGGGACTAGCGGGAGTCACCGGGGAGCTGTTTTTT; CDR3aa: CASSAGLAGVTGELFF
v_gene: TRBV14; d_gene: TRBD2; j_gene: TRBJ2-1; abundance: few; CDR3nt: TGTGCCAGCAGACTGGGAGGGTACAATGAGCAGTTCTTC; CDR3aa: CASRLGGYNEQFF
v_gene: TRBV27; d_gene: -; j_gene: TRBJ2-1; abundance: -; CDR3nt: TGTGCCAGCAGTAGGGGGGATGACAATGAGCAGTTCTTC; CDR3aa: CASSRGDDNEQFF
v_gene: TRBV11-2; d_gene: TRBD1; j_gene: TRBJ2-2; abundance: many; CDR3nt: TGTGCCAGCGGACGGACAGGCACCGGGGAGCTGTTTTTT; CDR3aa: CASGRTGTGELFF